The entry that follows covers one T cell receptor beta chain sequence. The sample comes from a study of blood T cell repertoires in COVID-19. Study at large: Samples taken during acute and convalescent COVID-19 were collected in the United States, Italy and Spain. T cells, B-cell-depleted T cells, or PBMCs supplied cDNA or gDNA.

Sequencing used immunoSEQ multiplex PCR; TCRdb keeps in-frame clones, though not all of them. The sample includes 150,000 or so clones, approximately 84% of them seen just once. Ages ranged from about 18 to 89 years, with residence in around 24 US areas. This CDR3 has 12 amino acids. The V gene's germline CDR1 is SQVTM and CDR2 ANQGSEA. Trimming pared 3 bases from V and 9 bases from J, leaving 12 bases between. The sample comprised PBMCs or T cells enriched from blood (not recorded which). This receptor was obtained from a woman aged 40-49 years with acute COVID-19. The J gene is TRBJ2-1, the V gene TRBV29-1, with D possibly matching TRBD1 (5 bases). CDR3 sequence (DNA): TGCAGCGTTGACCAGGGATTGGGTGAGCAGTTCTTC. Protein: CSVDQGLGEQFF.